The 11 T cell receptor beta chains given below trace back to one sample, sequenced in a study of cytomegalovirus exposure and HLA in healthy donors. This PCR relied on a set of 60 Vbeta primers and 13 Jbeta primers. Sequenced by immunoSEQ multiplex PCR; TCRdb stores in-frame clones only, minus some. The table lists over 130,000 clones, over 75% of them singletons. The sample taken for sequencing was PBMCs. Source of these receptors: a man aged 35 to 55 in good health and CMV-seronegative.

The rearrangement joins TRBV5-1 to TRBJ1-1, with 9 bases identical to TRBD1. The V gene end was trimmed by 6 bases and the J gene end by 5 bases; junction bases not matched to a gene: 5. The CDR3 runs to 13 residues. Germline V CDR1 and CDR2: SGHRS, YFSETQ. CDR3 amino acids: CASTAGTGTEAFF. The CDR3 coding sequence is TGCGCCAGCACCGCAGGGACAGGGACTGAAGCTTTCTTT. Complete variable domain (other parts from reference TRBV5-1 and TRBJ1-1): KAGVTQTPRYLIKTRGQQVTLSCSPISGHRSVSWYQQTPGQGLQFLFEYFSETQRNKGNFPGRFSGRQFSNSRSEMNVSTLELGDSALYLCASTAGTGTEAFFGQGTRLTVV.

The rearrangement joins TRBV10-1 to TRBJ2-1; D possibly corresponds to TRBD1 (5 bases). Trimming cost V 7 bases and J 4 bases, with 20 bases left between them. CDR3 length equals 16 residues. The germline gives CDR1 WNHNN, CDR2 SYGVQD (reference sequence). The CDR3 DNA follows: TGCGCCAGCACCCCGCGCCGGACATGCCGTTACAATGAGCAGTTCTTC. This encodes CASTPRRTCRYNEQFF.

This clone was found a few times. Here the CDR3 reads CASSQRYRGASYEQYF. Here the CDR3 DNA reads TGTGCCAGCAGCCAACGATACCGGGGGGCAAGCTACGAGCAGTACTTC. The chain couples TRBV4-2 to TRBJ2-7; possibly TRBD2 for D (7 bases). This CDR3 is 16 amino acids long. Germline CDR1 LGHNA, CDR2 YNFKEQ. V lost 2 bases and J 3 bases, leaving 17 bases between the germline ends.

The chain employs TRBV7-9 and TRBJ2-1, with 13 positions matching TRBD2. The CDR3 has 17 amino acids. V was pared by 5 bases and J by 0 bases, with 4 bases of the junction left unmatched. From germline, CDR1 is SEHNR and CDR2 FQNEAQ (reference sequence). This CDR3 is CASSPTSGRSSYNEQFF. The CDR3 DNA reads as TGTGCCAGCAGCCCGACTAGCGGGAGGAGCTCCTACAATGAGCAGTTCTTC.

This clone was found a few times. The chain couples TRBV6-9 to TRBJ2-1, with no clear D. From germline, CDR1 is MNHGY and CDR2 SVAAGI. V lost 3 bases and J lost 8, with 5 bases in between. The CDR3 contains 11 residues. In DNA, the CDR3 is TGTGCCAGCAGTTACGGTTATGAGCAGTTCTTC. The encoded protein is CASSYGYEQFF.

The gene calls are TRBV6-1 and TRBJ2-7, with TRBD1 identical over 7 bases. V was clipped by 4 bases and J by 1 base; unmatched bases: 4. This CDR3 contains 14 residues. Germline CDR1 is MNHNS and CDR2 is SASEGT. The CDR3 loop is CASSVTGDSYEQYF. The DNA for the CDR3 is TGTGCCAGCAGTGTTACAGGGGATTCCTACGAGCAGTACTTC.

The count of this clone is one. This chain links TRBV5-4 with TRBJ1-2; D perhaps matches TRBD1 (6 bases). The CDR3 has 14 residues. Germline V gene data show CDR1 as SGHNT and CDR2 as YYREEE (reference sequence). V was clipped by 3 bases and J by 6 bases, with 15 bases between them. The CDR3 loop is CASSSITGLDGYTF. In DNA form, the CDR3 reads TGTGCCAGCAGCTCAATTACAGGGCTCGATGGCTACACCTTC.

The rearrangement links TRBV4-1 to TRBJ2-7, with 7 nucleotides matching TRBD2. Germline CDR1 MGHRA, CDR2 YSYEKL. With V trimmed by 4 bases and J by 6 bases, 15 bases remained unmatched. This CDR3 contains 16 residues. The CDR3 sequence is CASSRPGRTSEGEQYF. The CDR3 nucleotides read TGCGCCAGCAGCCGCCCCGGGAGAACTAGCGAAGGCGAGCAGTACTTC.

This chain connects TRBV28 to TRBJ2-3; 10 bases are a match to TRBD1. With V trimmed by 2 bases and J by 1 base, 3 bases remained unmatched. The length of the CDR3 is 16 residues. Per germline, CDR1 MDHEN and CDR2 SYDVKM. CDR3 amino acids: CASSLPTGGGTDTQYF. The CDR3 DNA sequence: TGTGCCAGCAGTTTACCGACAGGGGGCGGCACAGATACGCAGTATTTT.

This chain links TRBV19 with TRBJ1-5; D may be TRBD1 (5 bases). The CDR3 runs to 16 residues. V lost 3 bases and J lost 0, with 12 bases in between. Germline lookup yields CDR1 LNHDA and CDR2 SQIVND (reference sequence). CDR3 DNA sequence: TGTGCCAGTAGTATCGGGGGGGGTCCTAGCAATCAGCCCCAGCATTTT. The encoded protein is CASSIGGGPSNQPQHF. The full variable domain, its missing parts supplied by reference TRBV19 and TRBJ1-5, is DGGITQSPKYLFRKEGQNVTLSCEQNLNHDAMYWYRQDPGQGLRLIYYSQIVNDFQKGDIAEGYSVSREKKESFPLTVTSAQKNPTAFYLCASSIGGGPSNQPQHFGDGTRLSIL.

This clone appeared once. CDR3 DNA: TGTGCCAGTAGGTGGACAGGGGTGAATGAAAAACTGTTTTTT. The encoded protein is CASRWTGVNEKLFF. The rearrangement joins TRBV19 to TRBJ1-4; 9 bases map to TRBD1. The length of the CDR3 is 14 residues. Per germline, CDR1 LNHDA and CDR2 SQIVND (reference sequence). V shed 6 bases and J 5 bases; nucleotides not matched to a gene: 4. The complete variable domain, with remaining parts taken from reference TRBV19 and TRBJ1-4, reads DGGITQSPKYLFRKEGQNVTLSCEQNLNHDAMYWYRQDPGQGLRLIYYSQIVNDFQKGDIAEGYSVSREKKESFPLTVTSAQKNPTAFYLCASRWTGVNEKLFFGSGTQLSVL.